This is a list of T cell receptor beta chains from one sample in a study of Ad26.COV2.S vaccination and SARS-CoV-2 variants. Method: immunoSEQ multiplex PCR; TCRdb's copy keeps in-frame clones and lacks some. This sample yields around 300,000 clones, of which approximately 86% are seen a single time; about 10% belongs to the top ten. The specimen was peripheral blood, collected in a trial of Ad26.COV2.S vaccine versus placebo. The receptors derive from a person between 18 and 65 years old who received the Ad26.COV2.S COVID-19 vaccine or a placebo. CDR3s include the opening cysteine and the closing phenylalanine or tryptophan.

CDR3 protein: CASSPWTGRTDTQYF
J gene: TRBJ2-3
V gene: TRBV28
CDR3 length: 15

CDR3 protein: CASVRFGDEQFF
J gene: TRBJ2-1
V gene: TRBV28
CDR3 length: 12

CDR3 protein: CASSWGYNEQFF
J gene: TRBJ2-1
V gene: TRBV9
CDR3 length: 12

CDR3 protein: CASSQEGRGGYEQYF
J gene: TRBJ2-7
V gene: TRBV4-2
CDR3 length: 15

CDR3 protein: CASSDLIRRGHEQYF
J gene: TRBJ2-7
V gene: TRBV6-4
CDR3 length: 15

CDR3 protein: CASSCQFEANEKLFF
J gene: TRBJ1-4
V gene: TRBV7-3
CDR3 length: 15

CDR3 protein: CAWSGEPTTGETQYF
J gene: TRBJ2-5
V gene: TRBV30
CDR3 length: 15

CDR3 protein: CASSQSLGTDTQYF
J gene: TRBJ2-3
V gene: TRBV11-2
CDR3 length: 14

CDR3 protein: CASSSFRTTGTYEQYF
J gene: TRBJ2-7
V gene: TRBV6-5
CDR3 length: 16

CDR3 protein: CASSYAGGEAFF
J gene: TRBJ1-1
V gene: TRBV6-5
CDR3 length: 12

CDR3 protein: CASSPGQGVTGELFF
J gene: TRBJ2-2
V gene: TRBV19
CDR3 length: 15

CDR3 protein: CASSQDVGGDTYLMNTEAFF
J gene: TRBJ1-1
V gene: TRBV4-3
CDR3 length: 20

CDR3 protein: CASSPRPQGKENEQYF
J gene: TRBJ2-7
V gene: TRBV9
CDR3 length: 16

CDR3 protein: CATRQGAGDTEAFF
J gene: TRBJ1-1
V gene: TRBV5-1
CDR3 length: 14

CDR3 protein: CASSSQWNTEAFF
J gene: TRBJ1-1
V gene: TRBV7-9
CDR3 length: 13

CDR3 protein: CSVEDLGVEETQYF
J gene: TRBJ2-5
V gene: TRBV29-1
CDR3 length: 14

CDR3 protein: CASSPGQGGTEAFF
J gene: TRBJ1-1
V gene: TRBV18
CDR3 length: 14

CDR3 protein: CASRFSTAGYNEQFF
J gene: TRBJ2-1
V gene: TRBV27
CDR3 length: 15